The clone carrying this T cell receptor beta chain is medium-sized (0.01 to 0.1%) by share. This entry is derived from a study of tumor-infiltrating lymphocytes in oesophageal squamous cell carcinoma. The CDR3 runs to 14 residues. V was cut by 8 bases and J by 4 bases, with 14 bases left in between. Germline CDR1 and CDR2: MDHEN and SYDVKM. A single record per CDR3 protein comes from TCRdb applying MiXCR to the PCR reads. The sample comprises about 15,000 distinct CDR3 sequences, around 50% of which are singletons, and approximately 15% rests with the top ten. The origin of this receptor is a male donor with esophageal squamous cell carcinoma. The chain uses TRBV28 and TRBJ2-2; a possible D gene is TRBD1 (6 bases). Sequenced sample: esophageal tumor tissue. The CDR3 sequence: CASLVDSGTGELFF. CDR3 sequence (DNA): TGTGCCAGCCTGGTGGACAGTGGCACCGGGGAGCTGTTTTTT. Based on the CDR3 plus reference TRBV28 and TRBJ2-2, the full variable domain is DVKVTQSSRYLVKRTGEKVFLECVQDMDHENMFWYRQDPGLGLRLIYFSYDVKMKEKGDIPEGYSVSREKKERFSLILESASTNQTSMYLCASLVDSGTGELFFGEGSRLTVL.